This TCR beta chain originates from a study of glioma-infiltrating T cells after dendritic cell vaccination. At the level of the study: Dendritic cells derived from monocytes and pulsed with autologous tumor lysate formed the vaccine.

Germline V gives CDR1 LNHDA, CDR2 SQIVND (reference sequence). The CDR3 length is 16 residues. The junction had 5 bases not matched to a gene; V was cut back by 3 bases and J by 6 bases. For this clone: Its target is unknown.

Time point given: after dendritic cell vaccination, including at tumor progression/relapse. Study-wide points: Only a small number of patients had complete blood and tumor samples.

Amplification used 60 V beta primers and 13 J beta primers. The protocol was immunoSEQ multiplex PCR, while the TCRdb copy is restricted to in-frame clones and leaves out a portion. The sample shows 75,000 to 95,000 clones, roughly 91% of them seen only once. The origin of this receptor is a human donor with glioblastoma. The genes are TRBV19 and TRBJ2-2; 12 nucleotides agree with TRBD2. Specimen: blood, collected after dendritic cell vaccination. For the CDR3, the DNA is TGTGCCAGTAGTATTGGACTAGCGGGATACCCCGGGGAGCTGTTTTTT. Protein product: CASSIGLAGYPGELFF.